This T cell receptor (beta chain) is drawn from a study of vaccination and CD4 T cells after COVID-19. At the level of the study: Collection of post-COVID samples occurred a median around 94 days after diagnosis, spanning a range of 35 to 161.

Germline values: CDR1 DFQATT, CDR2 SNEGSKA (reference sequence). Trimming cost V 4 bases and J 0 bases; bases outside gene matches: 2. The CDR3 consists of 15 residues. About this clonotype itself: Its antigen remains unidentified.

Oncomine TCR Beta short-read sequencing was applied to DNA from cultured CD4+ T cells. TCRdb re-derived calls from the PCR reads in MiXCR, one entry per CDR3 protein. This sample has about 14,000 distinct CDR3 sequences, with approximately 49% found just once. Treatment indicated: roughly 11-day PBMC culture with coronavirus spike peptide pools or control peptides (ViraFEST assay). The receptor was derived from a human donor who had recovered from COVID-19. The chain employs TRBV20-1 and TRBJ2-6; 8 bases map to TRBD1. Sequenced sample: CD4+ T cells from blood, cultured in vitro. The CDR3 loop is CSATGTGSGANVLTF. The DNA for the CDR3 is TGCAGTGCTACTGGGACAGGCTCTGGGGCCAACGTCCTGACTTTC.